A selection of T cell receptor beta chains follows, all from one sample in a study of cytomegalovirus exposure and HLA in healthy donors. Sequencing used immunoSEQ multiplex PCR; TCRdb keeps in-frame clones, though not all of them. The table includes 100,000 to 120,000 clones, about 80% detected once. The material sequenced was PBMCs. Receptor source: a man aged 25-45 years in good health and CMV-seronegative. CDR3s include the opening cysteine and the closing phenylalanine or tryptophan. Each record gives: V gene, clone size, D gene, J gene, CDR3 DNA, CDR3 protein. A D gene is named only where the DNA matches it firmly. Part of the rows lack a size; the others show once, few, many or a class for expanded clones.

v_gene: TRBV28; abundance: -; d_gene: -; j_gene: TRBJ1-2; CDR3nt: TGTGCCAGCAGTTTAAGATCGGGGTACTATGGCTACACCTTC; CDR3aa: CASSLRSGYYGYTF
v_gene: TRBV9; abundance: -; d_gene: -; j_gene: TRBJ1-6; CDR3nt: TGTGCCAGCAGCCCCTCGGGGACTGGGTCACCCCTCCACTTT; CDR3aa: CASSPSGTGSPLHF
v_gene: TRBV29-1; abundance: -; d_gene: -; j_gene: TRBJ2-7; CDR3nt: TGCAGCGTTGAATACACCGGGACTGAGCACTACGAGCAGTACTTC; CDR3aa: CSVEYTGTEHYEQYF
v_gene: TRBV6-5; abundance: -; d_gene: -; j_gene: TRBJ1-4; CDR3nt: TGTGCCAGCAGTTACGGCGGGCCTACTAATGAAAAACTGTTTTTT; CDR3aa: CASSYGGPTNEKLFF
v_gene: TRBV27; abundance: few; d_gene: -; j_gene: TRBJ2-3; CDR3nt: TGTGCCAGCAGTTTAAAGTGGCCAGATACGCAGTATTTT; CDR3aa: CASSLKWPDTQYF
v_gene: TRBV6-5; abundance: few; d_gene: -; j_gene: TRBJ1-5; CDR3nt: TGTGCCAGCAGTTACTCGATGGGCTACAATCAGCCCCAGCATTTT; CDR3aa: CASSYSMGYNQPQHF
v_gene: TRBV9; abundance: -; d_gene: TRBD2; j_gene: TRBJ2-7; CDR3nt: TGTGCCAGCAGCGTAGGGGAGGGTAGGAACGAGCAGTACTTC; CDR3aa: CASSVGEGRNEQYF
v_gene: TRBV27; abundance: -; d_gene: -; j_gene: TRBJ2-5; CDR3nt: TGTGCCAGCAGTACGGGACTTGGAGAGACCCAGTACTTC; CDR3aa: CASSTGLGETQYF
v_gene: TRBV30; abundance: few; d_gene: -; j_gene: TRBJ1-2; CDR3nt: TGTGCCTGGAGTACAGGGAACTATGGCTACACCTTC; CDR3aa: CAWSTGNYGYTF
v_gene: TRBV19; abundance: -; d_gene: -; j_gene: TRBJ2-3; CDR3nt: TGTGCCAGTAGTGTCACCGGGACACCTGGCACAGATACGCAGTATTTT; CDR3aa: CASSVTGTPGTDTQYF
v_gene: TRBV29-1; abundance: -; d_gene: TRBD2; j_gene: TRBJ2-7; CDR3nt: TGCAGCGTTGAGGACGGGACTAGCGTATACTCCTACGAGCAGTACTTC; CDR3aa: CSVEDGTSVYSYEQYF
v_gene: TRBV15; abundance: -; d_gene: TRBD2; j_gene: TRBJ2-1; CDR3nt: TGTGCCACCAGCAGGACGGGGGGAAACAATGAGCAGTTCTTC; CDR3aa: CATSRTGGNNEQFF
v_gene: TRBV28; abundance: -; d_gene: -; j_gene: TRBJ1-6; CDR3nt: TGTGCCAGCAGTTTACGACGGAGCTCCTATAATTCACCCCTCCACTTT; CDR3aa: CASSLRRSSYNSPLHF
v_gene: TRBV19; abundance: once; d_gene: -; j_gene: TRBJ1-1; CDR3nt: TGTGCCAGTGATGACAGGAACACTGAAGCTTTCTTT; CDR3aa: CASDDRNTEAFF
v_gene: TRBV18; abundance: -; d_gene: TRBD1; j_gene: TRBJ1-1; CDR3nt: TGTGCCAGCTCCACAGGGGGGACGGGTGAAGCTTTCTTT; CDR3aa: CASSTGGTGEAFF
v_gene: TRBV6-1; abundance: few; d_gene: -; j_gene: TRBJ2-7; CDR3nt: TGTGCCAGCAGTGAATCCAGGGCTATCTCCTACGAGCAGTACTTC; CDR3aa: CASSESRAISYEQYF
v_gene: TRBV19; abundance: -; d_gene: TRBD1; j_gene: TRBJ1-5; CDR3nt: TGTGCCAGTGGACAGGGGAATCAGCCCCAGCATTTT; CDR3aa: CASGQGNQPQHF
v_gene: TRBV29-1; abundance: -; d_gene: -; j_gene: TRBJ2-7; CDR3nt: TGCAGCGTTGGTCAGGGGAACTACGAGCAGTACTTC; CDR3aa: CSVGQGNYEQYF
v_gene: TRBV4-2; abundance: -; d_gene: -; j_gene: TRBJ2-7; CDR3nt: TGTGCCAGCAGCCCCCTACAGGACGGCTACGAGCAGTACTTC; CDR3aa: CASSPLQDGYEQYF
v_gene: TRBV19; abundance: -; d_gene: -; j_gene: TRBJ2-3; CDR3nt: TGTGCCAGTTCTGACACAGGAAGAGATACGCAGTATTTT; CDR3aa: CASSDTGRDTQYF
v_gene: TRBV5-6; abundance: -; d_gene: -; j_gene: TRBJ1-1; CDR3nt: TGTGCCAGCAGCTTGGTATCCAGTGACACTGAAGCTTTCTTT; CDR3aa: CASSLVSSDTEAFF
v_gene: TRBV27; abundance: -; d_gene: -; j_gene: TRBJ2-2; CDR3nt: TGTGCCAGCAGTTTTTTTAGAGGGCCCGGGGAGCTGTTTTTT; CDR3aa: CASSFFRGPGELFF
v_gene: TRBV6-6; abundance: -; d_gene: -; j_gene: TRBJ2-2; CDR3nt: TGTGCCAGCAGTTTAGTTGCGGAGACGAACACCGGGGAGCTGTTTTTT; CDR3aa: CASSLVAETNTGELFF
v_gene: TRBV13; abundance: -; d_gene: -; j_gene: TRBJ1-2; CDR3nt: TGTGCCAGCAGCAACCAGGGTTATGGCTACACCTTC; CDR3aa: CASSNQGYGYTF
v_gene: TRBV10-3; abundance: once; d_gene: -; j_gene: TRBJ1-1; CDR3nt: TGTGCCGTCAGAGGGGGGGGGATGGACACTGAAGCTTTCTTT; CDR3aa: CAVRGGGMDTEAFF